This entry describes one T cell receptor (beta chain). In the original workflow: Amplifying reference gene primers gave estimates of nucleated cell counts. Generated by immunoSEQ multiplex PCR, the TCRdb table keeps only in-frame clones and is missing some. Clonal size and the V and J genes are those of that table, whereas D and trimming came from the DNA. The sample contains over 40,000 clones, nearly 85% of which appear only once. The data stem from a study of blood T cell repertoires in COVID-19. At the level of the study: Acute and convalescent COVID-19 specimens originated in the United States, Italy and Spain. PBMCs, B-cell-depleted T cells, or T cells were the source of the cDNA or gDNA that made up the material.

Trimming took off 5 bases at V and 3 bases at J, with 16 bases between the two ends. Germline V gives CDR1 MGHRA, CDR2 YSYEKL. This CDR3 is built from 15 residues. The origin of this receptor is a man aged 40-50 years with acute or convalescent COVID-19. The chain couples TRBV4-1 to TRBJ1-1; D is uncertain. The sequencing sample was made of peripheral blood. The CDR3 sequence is CASSKLQRKDTEAFF. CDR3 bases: TGCGCCAGCAGCAAATTACAGCGGAAGGACACTGAAGCTTTCTTT.